This is a list of T cell receptor beta chains from one sample in a study of T cell changes during pregnancy in multiple sclerosis. The table came from immunoSEQ multiplex PCR; TCRdb's copy has only in-frame clones and leaves some out. The table lists 74,000 or so clones, roughly nine tenths of them singletons. This material consisted of CD4+ T cells from peripheral blood mononuclear cells, taken before pregnancy. Receptors originate from a female donor with multiple sclerosis, enrolled in a pregnancy study. Both conserved end residues are part of each CDR3. A D gene is named only where the DNA matches it firmly. Size tells how often a clone was seen (once, few, many) or the class of an expanded clone, and some rows leave it out.

V gene: TRBV28; J gene: TRBJ2-3; clone size: NA; D gene: NA; CDR3 DNA: TGTGCCAGCAGTTTCATCGACAGGCCCACAGATACGCAGTATTTT; CDR3 protein: CASSFIDRPTDTQYF
V gene: TRBV18; J gene: TRBJ1-1; clone size: few; D gene: TRBD1; CDR3 DNA: TGTGCCAGCTCGCGAATCGGGACAGAAGAAGCTTTCTTT; CDR3 protein: CASSRIGTEEAFF
V gene: TRBV7-9; J gene: TRBJ2-1; clone size: NA; D gene: TRBD2; CDR3 DNA: TGTGCCAGCAGCCCGCTGAGAGCGGGATCCTACAATGAGCAGTTCTTC; CDR3 protein: CASSPLRAGSYNEQFF
V gene: TRBV18; J gene: TRBJ1-4; clone size: NA; D gene: NA; CDR3 DNA: TGTGCCAGCTCACCCGGGGTTGGTGGGGATGAAAAACTGTTTTTT; CDR3 protein: CASSPGVGGDEKLFF
V gene: TRBV28; J gene: TRBJ2-3; clone size: NA; D gene: NA; CDR3 DNA: TGTGCCAGCAGTTCCCCCCTAGCTGCCGCCGCAGATACGCAGTATTTT; CDR3 protein: CASSSPLAAAADTQYF
V gene: TRBV5-1; J gene: TRBJ2-2; clone size: NA; D gene: NA; CDR3 DNA: TGCGCCAGCAGCTTCTCGACAGGCAACACCGGGGAGCTGTTTTTT; CDR3 protein: CASSFSTGNTGELFF
V gene: TRBV2; J gene: TRBJ2-7; clone size: NA; D gene: NA; CDR3 DNA: TGTGCCAGCAGGGTGAGCTACGAGCAGTACTTC; CDR3 protein: CASRVSYEQYF
V gene: TRBV18; J gene: TRBJ1-2; clone size: NA; D gene: NA; CDR3 DNA: TGTGCCAGCTCACCGATGACAGGTGATGGGGGCTACACCTTC; CDR3 protein: CASSPMTGDGGYTF
V gene: TRBV19; J gene: TRBJ2-7; clone size: NA; D gene: NA; CDR3 DNA: TGTGCCAGTAGTTCGACACGTTCGGCCTACGAGCAGTACTTC; CDR3 protein: CASSSTRSAYEQYF
V gene: TRBV15; J gene: TRBJ1-6; clone size: once; D gene: NA; CDR3 DNA: TGTGCCACCAGCAGAAGTGGGGCGGATTCACCCCTCCACTTT; CDR3 protein: CATSRSGADSPLHF
V gene: TRBV5-1; J gene: TRBJ2-3; clone size: NA; D gene: NA; CDR3 DNA: TGCGCCAGCAGCTTGGGGCGACTGAGCACAGATACGCAGTATTTT; CDR3 protein: CASSLGRLSTDTQYF
V gene: TRBV11-2; J gene: TRBJ2-7; clone size: NA; D gene: NA; CDR3 DNA: TGTGCCAGCAGCTACAGGGTAATCTACGAGCAGTACTTC; CDR3 protein: CASSYRVIYEQYF
V gene: TRBV5-4; J gene: TRBJ2-3; clone size: NA; D gene: TRBD2; CDR3 DNA: TGTGCCAGCAGCTTTAAAGCGGGAGGGCCTAATACCACAGATACGCAGTATTTT; CDR3 protein: CASSFKAGGPNTTDTQYF
V gene: TRBV6-6; J gene: TRBJ1-1; clone size: NA; D gene: NA; CDR3 DNA: TGTGCCAGCAGCGGAGGGTGGAACACTGAAGCTTTCTTT; CDR3 protein: CASSGGWNTEAFF
V gene: TRBV7-9; J gene: TRBJ1-4; clone size: NA; D gene: TRBD1; CDR3 DNA: TGTGCCAGCAGCTTAGCGACAGGGTTGGCGACAGGGGCTAATGAAAAACTGTTTTTT; CDR3 protein: CASSLATGLATGANEKLFF
V gene: TRBV27; J gene: TRBJ2-2; clone size: NA; D gene: TRBD1; CDR3 DNA: TGTGCCAGCACCTTGGGGCGGACAGGGCTTAGCGGGGAGCTGTTTTTT; CDR3 protein: CASTLGRTGLSGELFF
V gene: TRBV6-6; J gene: TRBJ1-2; clone size: NA; D gene: NA; CDR3 DNA: TGTGCCAGCAGTTACCGGAGGGAGGATGGCTACACCTTC; CDR3 protein: CASSYRREDGYTF
V gene: TRBV5-1; J gene: TRBJ2-7; clone size: NA; D gene: TRBD2; CDR3 DNA: TGCGCCAGCAGCCATTCTGGGGGCGGGAGGTACTACGAGCAGTACTTC; CDR3 protein: CASSHSGGGRYYEQYF
V gene: TRBV28; J gene: TRBJ1-5; clone size: NA; D gene: NA; CDR3 DNA: TGTGCCAGCAGCCCACCCACCCGACAGGCCTATCAGCCCCAGCATTTT; CDR3 protein: CASSPPTRQAYQPQHF
V gene: TRBV2; J gene: TRBJ2-1; clone size: few; D gene: TRBD1; CDR3 DNA: TGTGCCAGCAGGGGAACCGGGACAGGGAGTTACAATGAGCAGTTCTTC; CDR3 protein: CASRGTGTGSYNEQFF
V gene: TRBV5-1; J gene: TRBJ1-1; clone size: NA; D gene: TRBD1; CDR3 DNA: TGCGCCAGCAGCTTTTCGACAGGGGAGACTGAAGCTTTCTTT; CDR3 protein: CASSFSTGETEAFF
V gene: TRBV7-3; J gene: TRBJ2-3; clone size: NA; D gene: NA; CDR3 DNA: TGTGCCAGCAGCCCAGCCAGGGGTGATACGCAGTATTTT; CDR3 protein: CASSPARGDTQYF
V gene: TRBV25-1; J gene: TRBJ1-4; clone size: once; D gene: NA; CDR3 DNA: TGTGCCAGCAGCGAGAAGCCAGGGAGGCTGTTTTTT; CDR3 protein: CASSEKPGRLFF
V gene: TRBV11-2; J gene: TRBJ2-4; clone size: NA; D gene: TRBD1; CDR3 DNA: TGTGCCAGCAGCTCTGATCAGGGGGCCTCGAGCATTCAGTACTTC; CDR3 protein: CASSSDQGASSIQYF
V gene: TRBV7-9; J gene: TRBJ1-4; clone size: NA; D gene: TRBD1; CDR3 DNA: TGTGCCAGCAGCCATCCGGGACAGGGAAGCCTCCTACTTGAAAAACTGTTTTTT; CDR3 protein: CASSHPGQGSLLLEKLFF
V gene: TRBV30; J gene: TRBJ1-4; clone size: NA; D gene: NA; CDR3 DNA: TGTGCCTGTGGGACACGTAGGGGCTATGAAAAACTGTTTTTT; CDR3 protein: CACGTRRGYEKLFF
V gene: TRBV28; J gene: TRBJ1-4; clone size: NA; D gene: TRBD1; CDR3 DNA: TGTGCCAGCAGTCCGGCAGGGGGCGGTGTCAAAAAACTGTTTTTT; CDR3 protein: CASSPAGGGVKKLFF
V gene: TRBV4-2; J gene: TRBJ1-4; clone size: once; D gene: TRBD1; CDR3 DNA: TGTGCCAGCAGCTTCCCGGGACAGGGCCGCCAGGAAAAACTGTTTTTT; CDR3 protein: CASSFPGQGRQEKLFF
V gene: TRBV20-1; J gene: TRBJ2-7; clone size: once; D gene: NA; CDR3 DNA: TGCAGTGCTAGGCTCGGGGATTTAAAGTACTTC; CDR3 protein: CSARLGDLKYF
V gene: TRBV28; J gene: TRBJ1-1; clone size: NA; D gene: TRBD1; CDR3 DNA: TGTGCCAGCAGTTTCGACAGGGGCAGCACTGAAGCTTTCTTT; CDR3 protein: CASSFDRGSTEAFF
V gene: TRBV4-2; J gene: TRBJ2-4; clone size: NA; D gene: TRBD2; CDR3 DNA: TGTGCCAGCAGCCAAGCCTCCGGGGGGGGCGAAGGAAACATTCAGTACTTC; CDR3 protein: CASSQASGGGEGNIQYF
V gene: TRBV21-1; J gene: TRBJ2-7; clone size: NA; D gene: NA; CDR3 DNA: TGTGCCAGCAGCAAAGGGACAGGGGGTACCTACGAGCAGTACTTC; CDR3 protein: CASSKGTGGTYEQYF
V gene: TRBV4-2; J gene: TRBJ2-1; clone size: NA; D gene: TRBD1; CDR3 DNA: TGTGCCAGCAGCCAAAGGGGGACAGGGGGGAAGGGTGAGCAGTTCTTC; CDR3 protein: CASSQRGTGGKGEQFF
V gene: TRBV30; J gene: TRBJ2-1; clone size: NA; D gene: NA; CDR3 DNA: TGTGCCTGGAGTGTAGTGTGGGGGGGCTCAGATGAGCAGTTCTTC; CDR3 protein: CAWSVVWGGSDEQFF
V gene: TRBV27; J gene: TRBJ1-2; clone size: few; D gene: TRBD1; CDR3 DNA: TGTGCCAGCAGTCCTATAGACAGGGGAAGTACCAACTATGGCTACACCTTC; CDR3 protein: CASSPIDRGSTNYGYTF
V gene: TRBV28; J gene: TRBJ2-1; clone size: NA; D gene: TRBD2; CDR3 DNA: TGTGCCAGCAGTTTGGCGCCGGGGGGGCAGTTCTTC; CDR3 protein: CASSLAPGGQFF
V gene: TRBV4-2; J gene: TRBJ2-7; clone size: NA; D gene: TRBD2; CDR3 DNA: TGTGCCAGCAGCCAAGTCACTAGCGGGAGTCAGTACTTC; CDR3 protein: CASSQVTSGSQYF
V gene: TRBV7-2; J gene: TRBJ2-1; clone size: NA; D gene: TRBD2; CDR3 DNA: TGTGCCAGCAGCTTATACTTTAGCGGGAGACCCTACAATGAGCAGTTCTTC; CDR3 protein: CASSLYFSGRPYNEQFF
V gene: TRBV29-1; J gene: TRBJ2-5; clone size: NA; D gene: NA; CDR3 DNA: TGCAGCGTTGAAGAACAGCGGGAGACCCAGTACTTC; CDR3 protein: CSVEEQRETQYF
V gene: TRBV20-1; J gene: TRBJ1-1; clone size: NA; D gene: NA; CDR3 DNA: TGCAGTGCTAGGATAGCTGAAGCTTTCTTT; CDR3 protein: CSARIAEAFF